The 2 T cell receptor beta chains presented below share a single source sample, sequenced in a study of blood T cell repertoires in COVID-19. Clones were read by immunoSEQ multiplex PCR, and TCRdb kept only the in-frame ones, dropping some. The sample consists of roughly 220,000 clones, about 86% of them appearing once. Sequenced input: PBMCs or T cells enriched from blood (not recorded which). The origin of the receptors is a woman aged 40-49 years with acute COVID-19.

The chain is built from TRBV19 and TRBJ1-5; D is unresolved. Germline CDR1 is LNHDA and CDR2 is SQIVND (reference sequence). CDR3 length: 13 amino acids. Trimming pared 5 bases from V and 1 base from J, leaving 6 bases between. CDR3 sequence reads: CASSWPSNQPQHF. The CDR3 DNA reads TGTGCCAGTAGTTGGCCCAGCAATCAGCCCCAGCATTTT.

This clone was seen once. This chain links TRBV28 with TRBJ2-1, with D possibly TRBD2 on 5 matching bases. Germline CDR1 and CDR2: MDHEN and SYDVKM. The CDR3 sequence is 15 residues long. The V end lost 5 bases, the J end lost 1 base, and 12 bases lay between the germline ends. CDR3 region: CASSNQQRSYNEQFF. CDR3 nucleotide sequence: TGTGCCAGCAGTAACCAGCAGCGGTCCTACAATGAGCAGTTCTTC.